The T cell receptor (beta chain) described here comes from a study of T cell responses to AZD1222 COVID-19 vaccine. Repertoires were generated with immunoSEQ multiplex PCR, while TCRdb's copy carries only in-frame clones and drops some. The top ten clones hold around 21% of a sample with fewer than 100,000 clones, approximately 91% of them seen once. V gave up 8 bases and J gave up 5 bases, with 15 bases separating them. This CDR3 region has 13 residues. In germline, CDR1 is ENHRY, CDR2 SYGVKD. The J gene is TRBJ1-2, the V gene TRBV10-3, with D uncertain. Here the sequenced sample was peripheral blood, taken on day 0 of AZD1222 vaccination. This TCR derives from an adult in good health. The CDR3 spells CAIGQDLLYGYTF. The CDR3 DNA sequence: TGTGCCATCGGGCAGGACCTGCTGTATGGCTACACCTTC.